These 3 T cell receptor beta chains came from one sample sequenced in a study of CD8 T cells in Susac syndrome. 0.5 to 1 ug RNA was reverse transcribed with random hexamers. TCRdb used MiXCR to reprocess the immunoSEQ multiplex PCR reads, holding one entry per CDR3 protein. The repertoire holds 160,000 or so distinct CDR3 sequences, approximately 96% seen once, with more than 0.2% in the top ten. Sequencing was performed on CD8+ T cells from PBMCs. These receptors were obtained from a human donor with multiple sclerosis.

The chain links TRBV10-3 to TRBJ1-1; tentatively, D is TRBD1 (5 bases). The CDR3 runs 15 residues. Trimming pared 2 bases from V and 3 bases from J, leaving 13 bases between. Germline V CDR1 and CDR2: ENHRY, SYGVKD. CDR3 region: CAISEQGIAYTEAFF. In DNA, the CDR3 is TGTGCCATCAGTGAGCAGGGTATTGCGTACACTGAAGCTTTCTTT.

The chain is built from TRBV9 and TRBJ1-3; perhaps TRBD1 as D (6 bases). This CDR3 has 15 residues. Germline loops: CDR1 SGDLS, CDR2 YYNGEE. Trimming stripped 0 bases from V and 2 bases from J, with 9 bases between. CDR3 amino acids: CASSVGTGTGNTIYF. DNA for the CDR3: TGTGCCAGCAGCGTAGGAACAGGGACTGGAAACACCATATATTTT.

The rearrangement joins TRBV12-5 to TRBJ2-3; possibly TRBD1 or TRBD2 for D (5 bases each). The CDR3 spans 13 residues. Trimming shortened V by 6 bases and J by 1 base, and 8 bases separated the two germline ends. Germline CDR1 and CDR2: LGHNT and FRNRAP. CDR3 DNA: TGTGCTAGTGGCTGGGACCGCACAGATACGCAGTATTTT. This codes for CASGWDRTDTQYF.